This T cell receptor (beta chain) is from a study of vaccination and CD4 T cells after COVID-19. Looking at the study overall: The convalescents included six males and four females, and among them two were Hispanic while seven were Caucasian. Every participant was given two doses of BNT162b2 or mRNA-1273 vaccine. From HCoV-229E, HCoV-OC43, HCoV-NL63 and SARS-CoV-2, overlapping spike peptides were used to stimulate the cells.

The CDR3 covers 15 residues. V shed 6 bases and J 8 bases; nucleotides not matched to a gene: 8. This clonotype was detected a few times. Its antigen is not known. Study-wide results and limits: Data came from relatively few convalescent patients and lacked early post-infection timepoints.

Regarding treatment: approximately 9-day PBMC culture with coronavirus spike peptide pools or control peptides (ViraFEST assay). Cultured CD4+ T-cell DNA underwent Oncomine TCR Beta short-read sequencing. TCRdb called the PCR reads again in MiXCR, with one record for every CDR3 protein. Of 20,000 or so distinct CDR3 sequences listed, about 27% are singletons. What was sequenced was cultured CD4+ T cells from blood. The source is a human donor with COVID-19. This sequence joins TRBV12-3 or TRBV12-4 and TRBJ1-6, with TRBD1 matching 9 bases. The CDR3 reads CASRYRDRDYSPLHF. The DNA for the CDR3 is TGTGCCAGCAGGTACCGGGACAGGGATTATTCACCCCTCCACTTT.